The source of this T cell receptor (beta chain) is a study of CD8 T cells in ankylosing spondylitis. Study-wide findings and caveats: Characteristic of ankylosing spondylitis blood, it appeared, was a TCR beta motif comprising roughly eight highly homologous variants. Disease-linked clones were reportedly significantly enriched in matched ankylosing spondylitis synovial fluid.

The CDR3 consists of 15 residues. Trimming pared 1 base from V and 1 base from J, leaving 8 bases between. The germline V gene encodes CDR1 LGHNA and CDR2 YSLEER. In regard to this clonotype: Antigen specificity is unknown.

By quantitative 5'-RACE with molecular barcodes, the TCR beta libraries were made. TCRdb re-called the 5' RACE reads with MiXCR, one entry per CDR3 protein. The table includes around 770,000 distinct CDR3 sequences, about 10% detected once. The chain recombines TRBV4-3 with TRBJ1-3, with D perhaps TRBD1 (5 bases). This sequence was found in a male donor with ankylosing spondylitis. Sequenced: blood, either unsorted or a sorted T cell fraction (not recorded which). The CDR3 loop reads CASSQAGLSGNTIYF. CDR3 nucleotides: TGCGCCAGCAGCCAAGCGGGGCTTTCTGGAAACACCATATATTTT.